This entry lists 8 T cell receptor beta chains sequenced from one sample in a study of a mutant IDH1 vaccine in newly diagnosed glioma. Measured with immunoSEQ multiplex PCR; TCRdb has only the in-frame clones, and not every one. This sample has roughly 86,000 clones, with around 80% found just once. The time point is: baseline, week 1 (first vaccination visit). Treatment defined: pre-vaccination baseline after standard-of-care therapy. This specimen was PBMCs, taken from a glioma patient treated with radiotherapy, temozolomide or both. These receptors all stem from a man aged 35 to 55 with glioma.

This clone was seen only a few times. One junction end does not reproduce the germline sequence, and a read error may be involved. J is TRBJ2-1 and V is TRBV7-7; 12 nucleotides line up with TRBD1. Germline V lookup: CDR1 SSHAT, CDR2 FNYEAQ (reference sequence). CDR3 length equals 15 residues. Written as DNA, the CDR3 is TGTGCTAGCAGCTCCGGGACAGGGGGCTCAAATGAGCAGTTCTTC. Translating gives CASSSGTGGSNEQFF.

This clone was observed once. This chain connects TRBV2 to TRBJ1-4; perhaps TRBD1 as D (5 bases). Trimming pared 1 base from V and 13 bases from J, leaving 16 bases between. Per the germline V gene, CDR1 is SNHLY and CDR2 is FYNNEI. This CDR3 spans 14 amino acids. CDR3 nucleotide sequence: TGTGCCAGCAGTGAAGGACAGCCACGGGTACCACTGTTTTTT. The encoded protein is CASSEGQPRVPLFF.

The V and J genes are TRBV10-3 and TRBJ2-5; 8 nucleotides agree with TRBD1. There are 16 residues in the CDR3. The V gene's germline CDR1 is ENHRY and CDR2 SYGVKD. The V segment lost 6 bases and the J segment 5 bases; nucleotides outside the gene matches: 14. This chain's CDR3 is CAISDDRGGAIETQYF. Here the CDR3 DNA reads TGTGCCATCAGCGACGACAGGGGAGGCGCTATCGAGACCCAGTACTTC.

V gene TRBV6-5 combines with J gene TRBJ2-7; 10 nucleotides match TRBD2. The CDR3 extends over 16 amino acids. The V segment lost 4 bases and the J segment 0 bases; nucleotides outside the gene matches: 6. Germline CDR1 is MNHEY and CDR2 is SVGAGI. The CDR3 region has the DNA TGTGCCAGCAGTTCCCTTAGCGGGGGGATCTCCTACGAGCAGTACTTC. Translated: CASSSLSGGISYEQYF.

This clone was found once. The rearrangement links TRBV19 to TRBJ2-7, with 8 bases fitting TRBD2. The V and J ends lost 5 bases and 0 bases, in that order; junction bases with no gene match: 6. This CDR3 contains 15 residues. Looked up from germline, CDR1 is LNHDA and CDR2 is SQIVND (reference sequence). The CDR3 spells CASSRFGTSSYEQYF. CDR3 nucleotides: TGTGCCAGTAGTCGATTCGGGACTAGCTCCTACGAGCAGTACTTC.

V and J are TRBV7-2 and TRBJ2-2, with D perhaps TRBD2 (5 bases). The CDR3 covers 14 residues. Germline V lookup: CDR1 SGHTA, CDR2 FQGNSA. Trimming removed 6 bases from V and 6 bases from J, with 14 bases in between. CDR3 DNA: TGTGCCAGCAGTAACTTGGCGGGTGCCGGGGAGCTGTTTTTT. It yields the protein CASSNLAGAGELFF.

The chain couples TRBV16 to TRBJ1-5; D call uncertain. CDR1 and CDR2 from the germline V gene are KGHSY and FQNENV. V was trimmed by 1 base and J by 2 bases, leaving 9 bases between them. This CDR3 contains 15 residues. The CDR3 nucleotides are TGTGCCAGCAGCCAATACAGTTCTGGCAATCAGCCCCAGCATTTT. Amino acids: CASSQYSSGNQPQHF.

The gene calls are TRBV4-1 and TRBJ1-4; the match to TRBD1 covers 8 bases. J lost 5 bases, V lost 4 bases, and 9 bases had no gene match. This CDR3 has 16 residues. Germline assignment: CDR1 MGHRA and CDR2 YSYEKL. For the CDR3, the DNA is TGCGCCAGCAGCCCTCGGTCGACAGGGGTGAATGAAAAACTGTTTTTT. It is translated as CASSPRSTGVNEKLFF.